This T cell receptor beta chain was retrieved from a study of blood T cell repertoires in COVID-19. Study-level background: The study drew acute and convalescent COVID-19 samples from the United States, Italy and Spain. Nucleic acid was either cDNA or gDNA, and it came from T cells, B-cell-depleted T cells, or PBMCs.

V shed 0 bases and J shed 9 bases, with 10 bases lying between them. Germline lookup yields CDR1 SGHRS and CDR2 YFSETQ. The CDR3 loop spans 13 amino acids. Original handling: The assay estimated nucleated cells by amplifying reference gene primers. Assay: immunoSEQ multiplex PCR; the TCRdb copy retains only in-frame clones and omits some. The V and J calls and clone size were taken over from that table, and D and trimming were inferred from the DNA. The sample shows fewer than 120,000 clones, about 79% of them seen only once. The sequence was collected from a woman aged 80 or over with active or convalescent COVID-19. V usage is TRBV5-1 and J usage is TRBJ2-1, with D possibly matching TRBD2 (6 bases). The sequenced sample was peripheral blood. The CDR3 loop reads CASSLVGGTEQFF. CDR3 nucleotide sequence: TGCGCCAGCAGCTTGGTGGGGGGTACTGAGCAGTTCTTC.